Each of the 3 T cell receptor beta chains below was sequenced from the same sample in a study of beta chain features in type 1 diabetes. Regarding the study as a whole: Shorter TCRB CDR3s, moderately but significantly so, marked every one of the four CD4+ subsets in Type 1 diabetes patients.

Expressed TCRB transcripts were sequenced after all isolated RNA was converted to cDNA. Sequencing was performed with immunoSEQ multiplex PCR; in TCRdb, only in-frame clones are kept and a portion is missing. The sample records 300,000 to 350,000 clones, around an eighth being singletons. Antigens of these TCRs are unknown. Source material: naive CD4+ T cells from blood. The origin of the receptors is a woman in her late teens or twenties with type 1 diabetes.

This clone has more than one count but fewer than ten. The chain combines TRBV10-3 with TRBJ2-7, with TRBD2 matching 10 bases. This CDR3 region has 15 residues. V shed 4 bases and J 1 base; nucleotides not matched to a gene: 4. Germline-derived CDR1 and CDR2 are ENHRY and SYGVKD. The CDR3 sequence is CAISVQLAGSYEQYF. The CDR3, as DNA: TGTGCCATCAGTGTTCAACTAGCGGGGTCCTACGAGCAGTACTTC.

The chain recombines TRBV27 with TRBJ2-3; 9 bases match TRBD1. The germline V gene encodes CDR1 MNHEY and CDR2 SMNVEV (reference sequence). There are 15 residues in the CDR3. Unmatched junction bases numbered 5, after V lost 1 base and J lost 6 bases. The CDR3 loop is CASSLYRGRVDTQYF. CDR3 sequence (DNA): TGTGCCAGCAGTTTATACAGGGGGCGGGTGGATACGCAGTATTTT.

This clone came up a few times. This rearrangement joins TRBV9 to TRBJ2-5; unclear D gene. V lost 2 bases to trimming and J lost 4 bases, with 12 bases between them. Germline V gene sequence: CDR1 SGDLS, CDR2 YYNGEE. The CDR3 runs to 14 residues. CDR3 amino acids: CASSVRGAAETQYF. CDR3 in DNA: TGTGCCAGCAGCGTTCGTGGAGCAGCAGAGACCCAGTACTTC.